This record covers a single TCR beta chain. Its target antigen remains unknown. No base-level quality is on record; no much larger clone is a single base apart. In total, around 600 healthy bone marrow donors made up the cohort. Cohort members were all nominally healthy when sampled, although unrecorded immune exposures were likely present. The donor was CMV seronegative and was included in the group of about 350 seronegative cohort members. Every donor gave a peripheral blood sample, and the peripheral blood mononuclear cells from that sample were used for TCR beta sequencing. Genomic DNA extraction from the blood cell samples was performed with the Qiagen DNeasy Blood Extraction Kit. These data are taken from a study of cytomegalovirus exposure and HLA in healthy donors (dated by TCRdb to the late 2010s). General notes on the study: An earlier analysis of about 530 of the donors reported approximately 280 Gb of sequence data and 95 million to 120 million unique TCR beta sequences obtained from approximately 180 million T cells. Both class I and class II loci were covered by HLA typing, at four-digit resolution. The T cell repertoires of 666 subjects were profiled by immunosequencing and related to cytomegalovirus serostatus. Roughly 300 gigabases of sequencing data and roughly 80 million unique TCR sequences made up an early release that covered around 640 HLA-typed donors. A handful of DR-DQ haplotypes were handled as single units for association and clustering because linkage in the cohort was strong. Typing coverage differed by locus: A, B, C, DRB1 and DQB1 were typed in about 620-640 donors, DQA1 in about 510, DPA1 in 606, and DPB1 in approximately 450. To decide whether each TCR beta V gene segment behaved as functional or pseudogenic, an earlier analysis of over 500 of the donors relied on high-throughput TCR beta sequencing. Donor age, sex, ethnicity and CMV serostatus were collected together with the repertoire data. The study aimed to test whether cataloging public T cell receptors could reveal signatures of past pathogen exposure. High-throughput TCR immunosequencing, statistical association of individual TCRs with disease status, and machine learning were combined to predict cytomegalovirus infection status. Every repertoire in the discovery cohort had been generated on one and the same sequencing platform. Of the approximately 400 genotyped donors, less than 85% were placed in the genetic ancestry cluster associated with self-reported Caucasian donors. Among approximately 370 genotyped donors of the cohort, an average of around 240,000 unique TCR beta nucleotide sequences was sequenced per donor, of which about 19% were non-productive. A later analysis re-analyzed previously published TCR beta repertoires from 550 to 700 donors and added high-resolution HLA genotyping to study TCR occurrence patterns. A later genetic analysis took genome-wide SNP genotypes for about three fifths of the roughly 670 donors and used that subset as a discovery cohort. The later analysis used no new phenotypic data to find candidate immune exposures, relying instead on TCR beta sequences and their occurrence across donors. A separate validation cohort of about 110 different subjects was used in addition to the 666-subject first cohort. Paper-wide results and their limitations: Most TCR sequences were seen in very few donors, while some public TCRs were found in many individuals. Assigning TCR associations to individual alleles was difficult when HLA alleles, especially DR and DQ, strongly co-occurred. At a false discovery rate of 0.05, a later analysis linked 16,000 or so TCR beta sequences to specific HLA alleles. In vitro tests confirmed that a few of the cytomegalovirus-associated TCR beta chains recognize cytomegalovirus antigens. According to a later analysis, parvovirus B19, influenza, CMV and Epstein-Barr virus appeared linked to several top co-occurrence clusters. A cluster of highly shared sequence variants was judged likely to be a technical artifact of the sequencing pipeline. Some IMGT-functional V segments, including TRBV6-2 and TRBV6-3, could not be told apart with the 87-base-pair reads, so those segments were excluded. A later genetic analysis reported fewer N-insertions in productive TCRs among donors in an Asian-associated ancestry cluster than the approximately 700-donor mean. Because counts were too low, around 17 rarely observed V segments, including chromosome 9 orphons, were left out of the earlier analysis of 500 to 750 of the donors. A further reported finding was that TCR beta sequences accurately predicted the HLA-A and HLA-B alleles for most subjects in the first cohort. According to the authors, the approach could potentially be generalized to other disease states and immunological phenotypes. V-gene and J-gene trimming of TCR beta chains was associated with a missense DCLRE1C variant in a later genetic analysis, and the association was replicated in an independent cohort. HLA typing was unavailable for some donors at each locus, so association tests used only the typed subset. Linkage disequilibrium might explain the correlated functional status among segregating V segments, but an unknown experimental factor could not be ruled out. The classifier was reported to diagnose cytomegalovirus status with high specificity and sensitivity in both the original cohort and the validation cohort. A later analysis found that TCR association rates varied across HLA loci, with DRB1 alleles showing the most associated TCRs and HLA-C alleles the fewest. The study gave a list of about 170 TCR beta chains associated with cytomegalovirus. CMV serostatus was the only immune exposure information available for the cohort. In a later analysis, most CMV-associated TCR beta chains were found to appear HLA-restricted, with HLA associations seemingly driven largely by CMV exposure. Only TCR beta chains were sequenced in this cohort, and the absence of alpha or paired-chain data limited detectable features. An earlier analysis of approximately 590 of the donors showed that most TCR beta V segments appeared in productive rearrangements either about 87% or about 30% of the time, which broadly matched IMGT annotations. A later analysis found that HLA-associated TCR beta chains were more clonally expanded and had lower generation probabilities than equally common non-associated chains. Sequencing depth was assumed to be roughly uniform across donors in the presence/absence analyses, though that assumption may not hold.

The library came from the immunoSEQ multiplex PCR assay. For the multiplex PCR, a mixture combining 60 forward primers for TCR Vbeta segments and 13 reverse primers for TCR Jbeta segments was used. A multiplex PCR assay on genomic DNA amplified the CDR3 region of rearranged TCR beta genes. The amplified TCR beta libraries were sequenced on the Illumina HiSeq System as 87-base-pair reads. As for how the authors treated the data: A later analysis counted approximately 74 million unique TCR beta chains across the 500 to 850 repertoires, and 10 million to 11 million of these chains were shared by at least two donors. Raw reads were error-corrected and collapsed into unique sequences with a nearest-neighbor algorithm that merged closely related sequences to remove PCR and sequencing errors. CDR3 sequences were aligned to IMGT reference sequences to assign V, D and J gene segments. For a sequence to be retained, a match of at least six nucleotides to both a V gene segment and a J gene segment was required. A rearrangement counted as productive if the CDR3 had no stop codons and remained in frame with V and J, and every other rearrangement counted as non-productive. CDR3 was defined according to IMGT convention as the region running from the second conserved V-encoded cysteine to the conserved J-encoded phenylalanine. The earlier analysis of roughly 590 of the donors excluded any sequence lacking an unambiguous match to a single V gene segment. In an earlier analysis of approximately 590 of the donors, a V segment was called functional when productive rearrangements were above 56.7%, and segregating when the standard deviation between donors exceeded 5%. To diagnose cytomegalovirus status from the catalog of TCR beta chain sequences, a statistical classification framework was built. In a later analysis, TCR nucleotide sequences were compared against IMGT/GENE-DB human TR gene sequences so that V and J genes could be assigned. In a later analysis, CDR3 sequences and most-parsimonious VDJ recombination scenarios were assigned using the TCRdist pipeline. In a later analysis, each TCR beta chain was defined by its CDR3 amino acid sequence together with its V-gene family, and reads without a unique V-gene family were excluded. In a later analysis, around 650 highly shared, low-generation-probability nucleotide sequences were removed to address suspected cross-contamination and a sequencing artifact. In a later analysis, a clonal expansion index was calculated for each public chain from normalized within-repertoire ranks of inferred template counts. Generation probabilities in a later analysis came from a VDJ recombination model fitted to out-of-frame rearrangements, and those results were checked against IGoR. A later analysis scored TCR-TCR, TCR-HLA and TCR-CMV co-occurrence with hypergeometric tests, applying a repertoire-size bias correction to TCR pairs. False discovery rates were estimated in a later analysis by permuting HLA or CMV assignments 20 times. In a later analysis, co-occurring TCRs were grouped using DBSCAN, with TCRdist sequence similarity added in when clustering inside HLA-allele-positive subsets. Repertoires with fewer than 30,000 or more than 120,000 public chains, plus five repertoires with anomalous nucleotide sharing, were excluded from co-occurrence clustering. What TCRdb holds here is the immuneACCESS table cut down to in-frame rearrangements. Part of the clones is not present; checked against another copy, under half of the missing clones reflect an unresolved V gene, and the others are unexplained. The D gene and trimming were derived from the DNA, and the V and J assignments and clone size from that table. The sample records 140,000 to 150,000 clones, 75% to 80% of which are singletons. Of the sample, nearly 4% is held by the ten largest clones.

In the germline V gene, CDR1 corresponds to MNHEY and CDR2 to SVGAGI. There are 13 amino acids in the CDR3, from cysteine to phenylalanine inclusive. The only DNA kept is the CDR3, 39 bases in frame from the first base. The V end loses 5 bases and the J end loses 6 bases, and a stretch of 12 bases separates them. The chain links TRBV6-5 with TRBJ2-3; there is no confident call for the D gene. The origin of this receptor is a male donor in good health and CMV-seronegative. The material sequenced was PBMCs. The CDR3 is CASSLTWRDTQYF. The sequenced DNA is TGTGCCAGCAGTCTAACCTGGCGGGATACGCAGTATTTT.